This T cell receptor beta chain is from a study of tumor-infiltrating lymphocytes in oesophageal squamous cell carcinoma. This clonotype turned up a few times. MiXCR, run by TCRdb on the PCR reads, gives a single entry per CDR3 protein. This sample yields about 16,000 distinct CDR3 sequences, of which about 50% are seen a single time; around 20% belongs to the top ten. Germline V lookup: CDR1 SGHNT, CDR2 YENEEA. The CDR3 runs to 15 residues. V was cut by 5 bases and J by 11 bases, with 24 bases left in between. J is TRBJ2-5 and V is TRBV11-3, with TRBD2 as a possible D gene (6 bases). This TCR derives from a male donor with esophageal squamous cell carcinoma. Material: esophageal tumor tissue. The CDR3 sequence: CASSRLGSSYNEQYF. The CDR3 DNA follows: TGTGCCAGCAGCCGACTAGGGAGCTCCTACAATGAGCAGTACTTC.